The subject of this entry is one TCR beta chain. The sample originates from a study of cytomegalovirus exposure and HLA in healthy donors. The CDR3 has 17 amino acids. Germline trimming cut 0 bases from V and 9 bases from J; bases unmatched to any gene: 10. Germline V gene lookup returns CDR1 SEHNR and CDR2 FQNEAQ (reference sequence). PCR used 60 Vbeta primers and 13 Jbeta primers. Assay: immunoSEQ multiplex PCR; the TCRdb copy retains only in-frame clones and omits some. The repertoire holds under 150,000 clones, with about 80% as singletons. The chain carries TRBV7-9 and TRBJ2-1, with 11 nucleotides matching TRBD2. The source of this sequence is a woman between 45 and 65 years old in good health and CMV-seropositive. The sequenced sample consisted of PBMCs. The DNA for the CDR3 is TGTGCCAGCAGCTTAGCGGGGGCTAGCGGGAGGTCGAGTGAGCAGTTCTTC. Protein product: CASSLAGASGRSSEQFF. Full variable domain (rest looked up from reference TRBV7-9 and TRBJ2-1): DTGVSQNPRHKITKRGQNVTFRCDPISEHNRLYWYRQTLGQGPEFLTYFQNEAQLEKSRLLSDRFSAERPKGSFSTLEIQRTEQGDSAMYLCASSLAGASGRSSEQFFGPGTRLTVL.